A single sample gave rise to the 31 T cell receptor beta chains below, sequenced in a study of blood T cell repertoires in COVID-19. Libraries were prepared by immunoSEQ multiplex PCR; TCRdb keeps only in-frame clonotypes and omits some of them. The sample lists about 29,000 clones; roughly 83% were seen once. Sequencing was performed on peripheral blood. These receptors came from a man older than 75 with active COVID-19.

V is TRBV16 and J is TRBJ1-3, with D possibly TRBD1 on 6 matching bases. Trimming stripped 0 bases from V and 2 bases from J, with 8 bases between. CDR3 size: 15 residues. Germline CDR1 reads KGHSY; CDR2 reads FQNENV. CDR3 DNA sequence: TGTGCCAGCAGCCAATCAGGGACAACTGGAAACACCATATATTTT. It encodes CASSQSGTTGNTIYF.

This sequence joins TRBV5-4 and TRBJ2-2; 11 bases align to TRBD2. This CDR3 is built from 15 residues. In germline, CDR1 is SGHNT, CDR2 YYREEE (reference sequence). The trim removed 6 bases at V and 6 bases at J, leaving 7 bases unmatched. CDR3 nucleotide sequence: TGTGCCAGCACTAGCGGGGGGTTATCCGCCGGGGAGCTGTTTTTT. Translation: CASTSGGLSAGELFF.

The chain links TRBV11-2 to TRBJ1-5; tentative D call: TRBD1 (6 bases). Trimming stripped 6 bases from V and 2 bases from J, with 8 bases between. The CDR3 spans 13 residues. The germline gives CDR1 SGHAT, CDR2 FQNNGV. The CDR3 here is CASSYRGNQPQHF. CDR3 nucleotides: TGTGCCAGCAGTTACAGGGGCAATCAGCCCCAGCATTTT.

The rearrangement links TRBV7-9 to TRBJ1-5; no firm D call. Germline CDR1 SEHNR, CDR2 FQNEAQ (reference sequence). The V gene lost 5 bases and the J gene lost 5 bases, with 13 bases spanning the gap. This CDR3 has 14 residues. The CDR3 DNA sequence: TGTGCCAGCAGCCCCCCAGGCGCCCATCAGCCCCAGCATTTT. Translated: CASSPPGAHQPQHF.

This clone was observed a few times. J is TRBJ1-6 and V is TRBV9; weak D call: TRBD1 (5 bases). V was pared by 2 bases and J by 10 bases, with 13 bases between. Per germline, CDR1 SGDLS and CDR2 YYNGEE. This CDR3 region has 14 residues. This CDR3 is CASSVGGERSPLHF. As DNA, the CDR3 is TGTGCCAGCAGCGTTGGAGGGGAACGATCACCCCTCCACTTT.

This clone showed up just once. This sequence joins TRBV3-1 (or the pseudogene TRBV3-2) and TRBJ1-2; D is perhaps TRBD1 (6 bases). The CDR3 sequence is 14 residues long. Per the germline V gene, CDR1 is LGHDT and CDR2 is YNNKEL (reference sequence). Trimming stripped 0 bases from V and 8 bases from J, with 13 bases between. CDR3 nucleotides: TGTGCCAGCAGCCAAGATACAGGGATGGGCGGCTACACCTTC. Protein product: CASSQDTGMGGYTF.

The J gene is TRBJ2-5, the V gene TRBV15; 9 nucleotides align to TRBD2. Unmatched junction bases numbered 6, after V lost 3 bases and J lost 4 bases. This CDR3 is built from 15 residues. Germline values: CDR1 LNHNV, CDR2 YYDKDF (reference sequence). The CDR3 bases are TGTGCCACCAGCAGGGGGACTAGCCTGGGAGAGACCCAGTACTTC. It is translated as CATSRGTSLGETQYF.

The gene calls are TRBV24-1 and TRBJ1-6; possible D gene TRBD1, 5 bases. Germline-derived CDR1 and CDR2 are KGHDR and SFDVKD. The V end was cut by 4 bases, the J end by 7 bases, with 13 bases between. CDR3 length: 15 amino acids. The CDR3 region is CATSEEGICNSPLHF. CDR3 DNA sequence: TGTGCCACCAGTGAGGAGGGGATCTGCAATTCACCCCTCCACTTT.

This chain links TRBV27 with TRBJ2-3; 11 nucleotides agree with TRBD2. Trimming at V came to 6 bases and at J to 4 bases, leaving 6 bases not matched to a gene. The CDR3 has 15 amino acids. Looked up from germline, CDR1 is MNHEY and CDR2 is SMNVEV (reference sequence). The CDR3 reads CASRLAGAGSDTQYF. In DNA, the CDR3 is TGTGCCAGCAGACTAGCGGGGGCCGGGTCAGATACGCAGTATTTT.

V is TRBV5-1 and J is TRBJ1-3, with 9 bases that match TRBD1. CDR1 and CDR2 from the germline V gene are SGHRS and YFSETQ. The V segment lost 3 bases and the J segment 8 bases; nucleotides outside the gene matches: 6. This CDR3 comprises 14 residues. CDR3 region: CASSWTGEADTIYF. CDR3 nucleotides: TGCGCCAGCAGCTGGACAGGGGAGGCGGACACCATATATTTT.

The rearrangement links TRBV5-6 to TRBJ2-3; D call uncertain. Trimming removed 4 bases from V and 3 bases from J, with 6 bases in between. CDR3 size: 12 residues. Germline values: CDR1 SGHDT, CDR2 YYEEEE. The CDR3: CASSPGTDTQYF. In DNA, the CDR3 is TGTGCCAGCAGCCCGGGTACAGATACGCAGTATTTT.

This clone was seen just once. The chain carries TRBV27 and TRBJ1-1, with D hard to call. Trimming pared 6 bases from V and 1 base from J, leaving 9 bases between. The CDR3 totals 13 residues. The germline V gene has CDR1 MNHEY and CDR2 SMNVEV (reference sequence). The CDR3: CASRSQKNTEAFF. The CDR3 DNA reads TGTGCCAGCAGATCACAGAAGAACACTGAAGCTTTCTTT.

The chain couples TRBV3-1 (or the pseudogene TRBV3-2) to TRBJ1-5, with 7 bases aligning to TRBD1. V gave up 1 base and J gave up 7 bases; unmatched junction bases: 10. Germline assignment: CDR1 LGHDT and CDR2 YNNKEL (reference sequence). The CDR3 sequence is 16 residues long. The CDR3 DNA reads TGTGCCAGCAGCCAAGCGGGAGGGGGCAGGGACCAGCCCCAGCATTTT. Its protein product is CASSQAGGGRDQPQHF.

This chain links TRBV5-4 with TRBJ1-1; 8 bases line up with TRBD1. CDR3 length: 14 residues. Unmatched junction bases numbered 3, after V lost 2 bases and J lost 3 bases. Germline CDR1 reads SGHNT; CDR2 reads YYREEE (reference sequence). The CDR3 region is CASSFDRGYTEAFF. CDR3 DNA sequence: TGTGCCAGCAGCTTCGACAGGGGCTACACTGAAGCTTTCTTT. Full variable domain (missing parts from reference TRBV5-4 and TRBJ1-1): ETGVTQSPTHLIKTRGQQVTLRCSSQSGHNTVSWYQQALGQGPQFIFQYYREEENGRGNFPPRFSGLQFPNYSSELNVNALELDDSALYLCASSFDRGYTEAFFGQGTRLTVV.

V gene TRBV29-1 combines with J gene TRBJ1-1; 9 bases are a match to TRBD1. With 5 bases clipped from V and 5 bases from J, the junction kept 6 bases outside the gene matches. Germline V gives CDR1 SQVTM, CDR2 ANQGSEA. The CDR3 totals 13 residues. The CDR3 loop reads CSVTDRGWTEAFF. DNA of the CDR3: TGCAGCGTTACTGACAGGGGGTGGACTGAAGCTTTCTTT.

The chain carries TRBV7-6 and TRBJ2-3, with 8 bases identical to TRBD2. The junction had 9 bases not matched to a gene; V was cut back by 4 bases and J by 0 bases. The CDR3 is made up of 17 amino acids. The germline V gene has CDR1 SGHVS and CDR2 FNYEAQ. The CDR3 coding sequence is TGTGCCAGCAGCTCTAGACTAGCGACGACTAGCACAGATACGCAGTATTTT. It codes for CASSSRLATTSTDTQYF.

A single count supports this clone. The chain is built from TRBV24-1 and TRBJ1-1, with unresolved D. The CDR3 contains 13 residues. V gave up 1 base and J gave up 8 bases, with 10 bases separating them. In germline, CDR1 is KGHDR, CDR2 SFDVKD. CDR3 DNA sequence: TGTGCCACCAGTGATTTTCCGGGGTCCGAAGCTTTCTTT. Protein sequence: CATSDFPGSEAFF.

The V gene is TRBV5-1, the J gene TRBJ1-2, with a possible D match to TRBD1 (5 bases). The CDR3 covers 15 residues. The V and J ends lost 4 bases and 0 bases respectively, with 13 bases between them. The germline CDR1 and CDR2 sequences are SGHRS and YFSETQ. The CDR3, as DNA: TGCGCCAGCAGCCCCGGGGCGGGAGCTAACTATGGCTACACCTTC. Its translation: CASSPGAGANYGYTF.

This rearrangement joins TRBV5-6 to TRBJ1-1; TRBD1 agrees at 7 bases. The junction had 3 bases not matched to a gene; V was cut back by 1 base and J by 6 bases. The CDR3 length is 13 residues. Germline V gene data show CDR1 as SGHDT and CDR2 as YYEEEE. CDR3 coding DNA: TGTGCCAGCAGCTTGAACAGGGGACCTGAAGCTTTCTTT. Residues: CASSLNRGPEAFF.

The CDR3 reads CASSERRGSGNEQFF. CDR3 DNA: TGTGCCAGCAGTGAAAGGCGGGGGTCGGGCAATGAGCAGTTCTTC. V and J are TRBV2 and TRBJ2-1; TRBD2 matches at 7 bases. This CDR3 spans 15 amino acids. The ends lost 2 bases at V and 6 bases at J; junction bases unmatched: 7. Germline CDR1 is SNHLY and CDR2 is FYNNEI.

J is TRBJ2-7 and V is TRBV4-2; D unclear. V was shortened by 0 bases and J by 6 bases, with 9 bases between the two germline ends. This CDR3 contains 13 residues. Germline-derived CDR1 and CDR2 are LGHNA and YNFKEQ. This CDR3 reads CASSQDINSEQYF. The DNA of the CDR3 is TGTGCCAGCAGCCAAGATATTAACAGCGAGCAGTACTTC.

The V call is TRBV3-1 (or the pseudogene TRBV3-2), the J call TRBJ1-1; 12 nucleotides match TRBD1. Germline CDR1 reads LGHDT; CDR2 reads YNNKEL (reference sequence). This CDR3 has 14 residues. V gave up 8 bases and J gave up 5 bases; unmatched junction bases: 6. CDR3 region: CASGGQGAETEAFF. In nucleotides, the CDR3 is TGTGCCAGCGGGGGACAGGGGGCAGAAACTGAAGCTTTCTTT.

In nucleotides, the CDR3 is TGTGCCAGCAGTTCAAGCGGGGGGGGAGATACGCAGTATTTT. This codes for CASSSSGGGDTQYF. The chain employs TRBV5-4 and TRBJ2-3, with 10 positions matching TRBD2. V lost 5 bases, J lost 5 bases, and 5 bases stayed unmatched. CDR1 is SGHNT and CDR2 is YYREEE in the germline V gene (reference sequence). This CDR3 region has 14 residues. Using reference TRBV5-4 and TRBJ2-3 for the parts outside the CDR3, the full variable domain is ETGVTQSPTHLIKTRGQQVTLRCSSQSGHNTVSWYQQALGQGPQFIFQYYREEENGRGNFPPRFSGLQFPNYSSELNVNALELDDSALYLCASSSSGGGDTQYFGPGTRLTVL.

V usage is TRBV6-6 and J usage is TRBJ1-3, with no clear D. Germline V lookup: CDR1 MNHNY, CDR2 SVGAGI (reference sequence). Trimming stripped 4 bases from V and 5 bases from J, with 12 bases between. CDR3 size: 14 residues. The CDR3 region is CASSSTPRRNTIYF. The CDR3 nucleotides are TGTGCCAGCAGTTCAACACCGAGGCGAAACACCATATATTTT.

This clone was recorded once. The V gene is TRBV3-1 (or the pseudogene TRBV3-2), the J gene TRBJ1-6; no clear D. The length of the CDR3 is 16 residues. Germline CDR1 is LGHDT and CDR2 is YNNKEL (reference sequence). The germline V and J ends were trimmed by 0 bases and 1 base, with 7 bases remaining between them. CDR3 nucleotides: TGTGCCAGCAGCCAAGAATCCAATTCCTATAATTCACCCCTCCACTTT. Translation: CASSQESNSYNSPLHF.

V is TRBV20-1 and J is TRBJ2-7; TRBD1 matches at 7 bases. The V segment lost 6 bases and the J segment 7 bases; nucleotides outside the gene matches: 6. From germline, CDR1 is DFQATT and CDR2 SNEGSKA (reference sequence). The CDR3 is made up of 11 amino acids. CDR3 in amino acids: CSARQGREQYF. CDR3 bases: TGCAGTGCCAGACAGGGCCGTGAGCAGTACTTC.

The chain is built from TRBV19 and TRBJ1-2, with TRBD1 matching over 7 bases. CDR3 length: 15 amino acids. V was clipped by 6 bases and J by 8 bases; unmatched bases: 15. Germline CDR1 and CDR2: LNHDA and SQIVND (reference sequence). The CDR3 protein is CASSRDRETIGGYTF. The CDR3 DNA follows: TGTGCCAGTAGCAGAGACAGGGAGACTATCGGGGGCTACACCTTC.

This chain links TRBV11-1 with TRBJ2-5; 7 nucleotides line up with TRBD1. CDR1 and CDR2 from the germline V gene are SGHAT and FQDESV (reference sequence). The CDR3 is 14 amino acids. With V trimmed by 2 bases and J by 3 bases, 3 bases remained unmatched. CDR3 protein: CASSLTGAKETQYF. The CDR3 DNA reads as TGTGCCAGCAGCTTAACAGGGGCAAAAGAGACCCAGTACTTC.

This clone was seen more than once but under ten times. The chain has TRBV7-9 and TRBJ1-3, with D perhaps TRBD1 (5 bases). CDR1 is SEHNR, CDR2 FQNEAQ, per germline (reference sequence). The V gene lost 4 bases and the J gene lost 0 bases, with 7 bases spanning the gap. The CDR3 contains 14 residues. CDR3 bases: TGTGCCAGCAGCTGGGGCGGCTCTGGAAACACCATATATTTT. Its protein is CASSWGGSGNTIYF.

This chain links TRBV11-2 with TRBJ1-1; possible D gene TRBD1, 5 bases. The CDR3 has 13 amino acids. The germline CDR1 and CDR2 sequences are SGHAT and FQNNGV. V lost 4 bases and J lost 10, with 16 bases in between. As DNA, the CDR3 is TGTGCCAGCAGCTACATGCGGGGGGTTGGAGCTTTCTTT. Its translation: CASSYMRGVGAFF.

V is TRBV7-3 and J is TRBJ2-7; D is uncertain. V was shortened by 2 bases and J by 6 bases, with 11 bases between the two germline ends. This CDR3 contains 13 residues. CDR1 is SGHTA and CDR2 is FQGTGA in the germline V gene. DNA of the CDR3: TGTGCCAGCAGCTTAGGGCAGCCCGGCGAGCAGTACTTC. It translates to CASSLGQPGEQYF.